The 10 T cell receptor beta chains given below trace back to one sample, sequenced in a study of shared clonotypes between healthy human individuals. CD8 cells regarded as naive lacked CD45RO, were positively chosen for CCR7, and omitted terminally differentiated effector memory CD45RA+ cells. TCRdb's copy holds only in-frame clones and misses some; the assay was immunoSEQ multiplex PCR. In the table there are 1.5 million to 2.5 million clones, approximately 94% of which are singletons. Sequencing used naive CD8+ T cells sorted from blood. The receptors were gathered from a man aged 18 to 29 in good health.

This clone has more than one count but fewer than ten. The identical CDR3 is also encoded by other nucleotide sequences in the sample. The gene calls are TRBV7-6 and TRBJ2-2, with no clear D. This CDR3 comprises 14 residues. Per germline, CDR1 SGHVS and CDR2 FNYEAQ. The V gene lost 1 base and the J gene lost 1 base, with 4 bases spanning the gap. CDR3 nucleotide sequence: TGTGCCAGCAGCTTAGGAGGGAACACCGGGGAGCTGTTTTTT. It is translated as CASSLGGNTGELFF.

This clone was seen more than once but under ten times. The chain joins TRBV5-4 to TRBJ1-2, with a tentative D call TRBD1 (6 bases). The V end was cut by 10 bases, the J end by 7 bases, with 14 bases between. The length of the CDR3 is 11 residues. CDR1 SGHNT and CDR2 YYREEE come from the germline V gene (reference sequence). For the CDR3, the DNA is TGTGCCTTTCCCATCAGGGGTGGCTACACCTTC. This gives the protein CAFPIRGGYTF. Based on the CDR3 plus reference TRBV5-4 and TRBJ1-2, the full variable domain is ETGVTQSPTHLIKTRGQQVTLRCSSQSGHNTVSWYQQALGQGPQFIFQYYREEENGRGNFPPRFSGLQFPNYSSELNVNALELDDSALYLCAFPIRGGYTFGSGTRLTVV.

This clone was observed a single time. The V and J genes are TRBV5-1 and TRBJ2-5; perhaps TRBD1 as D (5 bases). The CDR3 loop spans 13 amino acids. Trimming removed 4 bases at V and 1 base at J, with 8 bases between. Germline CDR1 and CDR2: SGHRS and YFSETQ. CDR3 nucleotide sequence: TGCGCCAGCAGCGACGACAGCCAAGAGACCCAGTACTTC. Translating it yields CASSDDSQETQYF.

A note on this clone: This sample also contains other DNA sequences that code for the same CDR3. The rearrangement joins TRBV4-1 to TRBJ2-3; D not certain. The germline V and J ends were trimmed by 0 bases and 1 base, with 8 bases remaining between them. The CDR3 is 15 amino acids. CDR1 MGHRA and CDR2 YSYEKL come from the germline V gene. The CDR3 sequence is CASSQEVAGTDTQYF. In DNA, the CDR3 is TGCGCCAGCAGCCAAGAAGTGGCAGGCACAGATACGCAGTATTTT.

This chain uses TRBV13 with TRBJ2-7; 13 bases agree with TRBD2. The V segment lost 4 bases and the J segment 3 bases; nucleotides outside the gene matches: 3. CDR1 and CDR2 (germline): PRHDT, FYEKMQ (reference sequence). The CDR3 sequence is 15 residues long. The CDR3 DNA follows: TGTGCCAGCAGCTGGCGACTAGCGGGAGGCTACGAGCAGTACTTC. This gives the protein CASSWRLAGGYEQYF. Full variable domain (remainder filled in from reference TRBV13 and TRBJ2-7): AAGVIQSPRHLIKEKRETATLKCYPIPRHDTVYWYQQGPGQDPQFLISFYEKMQSDKGSIPDRFSAQQFSDYHSELNMSSLELGDSALYFCASSWRLAGGYEQYFGPGTRLTVT.

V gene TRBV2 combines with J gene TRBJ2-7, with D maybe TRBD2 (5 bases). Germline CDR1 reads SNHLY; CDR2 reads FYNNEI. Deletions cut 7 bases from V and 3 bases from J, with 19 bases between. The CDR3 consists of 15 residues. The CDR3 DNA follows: TGTGCCAGCACTGAGGGCAGGTCCTACTACTACGAGCAGTACTTC. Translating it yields CASTEGRSYYYEQYF.

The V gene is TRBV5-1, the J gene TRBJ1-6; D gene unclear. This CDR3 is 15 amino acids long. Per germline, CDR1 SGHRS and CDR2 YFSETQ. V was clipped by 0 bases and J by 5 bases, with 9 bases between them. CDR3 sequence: CASSLATADNSPLHF. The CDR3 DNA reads TGCGCCAGCAGCTTGGCCACGGCTGATAATTCACCCCTCCACTTT.

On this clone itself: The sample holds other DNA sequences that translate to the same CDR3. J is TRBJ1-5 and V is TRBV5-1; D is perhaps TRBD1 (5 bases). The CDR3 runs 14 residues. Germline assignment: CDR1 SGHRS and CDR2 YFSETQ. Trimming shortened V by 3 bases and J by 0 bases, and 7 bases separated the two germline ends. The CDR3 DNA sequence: TGCGCCAGCAGCTCGGGGGATAGCAATCAGCCCCAGCATTTT. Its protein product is CASSSGDSNQPQHF. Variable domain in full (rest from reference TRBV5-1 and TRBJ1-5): KAGVTQTPRYLIKTRGQQVTLSCSPISGHRSVSWYQQTPGQGLQFLFEYFSETQRNKGNFPGRFSGRQFSNSRSEMNVSTLELGDSALYLCASSSGDSNQPQHFGDGTRLSIL.

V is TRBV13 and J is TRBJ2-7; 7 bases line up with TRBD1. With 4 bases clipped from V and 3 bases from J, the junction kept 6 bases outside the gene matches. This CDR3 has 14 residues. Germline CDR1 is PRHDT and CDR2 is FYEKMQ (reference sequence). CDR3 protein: CASSSQGWIYEQYF. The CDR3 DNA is TGTGCCAGCAGCTCACAGGGGTGGATCTACGAGCAGTACTTC.

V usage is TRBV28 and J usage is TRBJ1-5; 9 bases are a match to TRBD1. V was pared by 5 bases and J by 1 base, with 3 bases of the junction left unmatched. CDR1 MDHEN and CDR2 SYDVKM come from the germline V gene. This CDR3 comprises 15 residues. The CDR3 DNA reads TGTGCCAGCAGTAGACAGGGGGAGAGCAATCAGCCCCAGCATTTT. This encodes CASSRQGESNQPQHF.